Listed below are T cell receptor beta chains from one sample, sequenced in a study of glioma-infiltrating T cells after dendritic cell vaccination. Assay used: immunoSEQ multiplex PCR; TCRdb lists only in-frame clones, some missing. The sample has about 46,000 clones, about nine tenths seen once. Sequenced here: blood, sampled after dendritic cell vaccination. The receptors were gathered from a human donor with glioblastoma. The CDR3 runs from the conserved cysteine through the conserved F or W. The order of the fields is J gene, clone size, V gene, D gene, CDR3 DNA, CDR3 protein. The D gene is left open where the match is weak. Size values are once, few and many counts, or a class for expanded clones, and some rows have none.

J: TRBJ2-7
size: .
V: TRBV19
D: TRBD1
DNA: TGTGCCAGTAGTACAGGGGGTTACGAGCAGTACTTC
CDR3: CASSTGGYEQYF

J: TRBJ2-7
size: .
V: TRBV9
D: TRBD2
DNA: TGTGCCAGCAGCGTAGGCCTAGCGGGATACGAGCAGTACTTC
CDR3: CASSVGLAGYEQYF

J: TRBJ2-7
size: .
V: TRBV7-9
D: TRBD2
DNA: TGTGCCAGCAGCAGGGACTACTCCTACGAGCAGTACTTC
CDR3: CASSRDYSYEQYF

J: TRBJ2-5
size: .
V: TRBV7-9
D: TRBD2
DNA: TGTGCCAGCAGCCCCATAGCGGGAGAGCCGGGGGAGACCCAGTACTTC
CDR3: CASSPIAGEPGETQYF

J: TRBJ1-5
size: .
V: TRBV6-1
D: .
DNA: TGTGCCAGCATCCCCCTCGTGGAGAATCAGCCCCAGCATTTT
CDR3: CASIPLVENQPQHF

J: TRBJ1-4
size: .
V: TRBV30
D: .
DNA: TGTGCCTGGAGTGAAGGACACCGCAATGAAAAACTGTTTTTT
CDR3: CAWSEGHRNEKLFF

J: TRBJ1-1
size: .
V: TRBV5-6
D: TRBD1
DNA: TGTGCCAGCAGCTGGCCGGGACAGGCGACTGAAGCTTTCTTT
CDR3: CASSWPGQATEAFF

J: TRBJ1-6
size: .
V: TRBV28
D: .
DNA: TGTGCCAGCAGCTCGACAGTCCGTAATTCACCCCTCCACTTT
CDR3: CASSSTVRNSPLHF

J: TRBJ2-7
size: .
V: TRBV28
D: .
DNA: TGTGCCAGCAGTTTGGGGCATACCTACGAGCAGTACTTC
CDR3: CASSLGHTYEQYF

J: TRBJ1-5
size: .
V: TRBV19
D: .
DNA: TGTGCCAGTAGCAAAACCGGAGGGTCCGAAAATCAGCCCCAGCATTTT
CDR3: CASSKTGGSENQPQHF

J: TRBJ2-7
size: .
V: TRBV5-1
D: TRBD1
DNA: TGCGCCAGCAGCTGGACCGGGACAGGGGACGAGCAGTACTTC
CDR3: CASSWTGTGDEQYF

J: TRBJ2-3
size: .
V: TRBV7-9
D: TRBD2
DNA: TGTGCCAGCAGCTACCGATGGACTAGCGGGAGGGCAGATACGCAGTATTTT
CDR3: CASSYRWTSGRADTQYF

J: TRBJ2-1
size: once
V: TRBV7-2
D: .
DNA: TGTGCCAGCACCCCCGGAATGGGGGCACTGGTCTTC
CDR3: CASTPGMGALVF

J: TRBJ2-5
size: .
V: TRBV11-2
D: .
DNA: TGTGCCAGCAGCTTAGCTCTGGGCGGGGCTCTCCAAGAGACCCAGTACTTC
CDR3: CASSLALGGALQETQYF

J: TRBJ2-1
size: .
V: TRBV19
D: .
DNA: TGTGCCAGTAGTGTGCCCCATCGGAGTGAGCAGTTCTTC
CDR3: CASSVPHRSEQFF

J: TRBJ1-5
size: .
V: TRBV19
D: .
DNA: TGTGCCAGTAGTATATGGGGGCTGAATCAGCCCCAGCATTTT
CDR3: CASSIWGLNQPQHF

J: TRBJ2-3
size: .
V: TRBV28
D: .
DNA: TGTGCCAGCAGCCTCGCTACCTCAGATACGCAGTATTTT
CDR3: CASSLATSDTQYF

J: TRBJ1-5
size: .
V: TRBV10-3
D: TRBD1
DNA: TGTGCCATCAGTGAGTCGGGACAGTCGGCCCAGCCCCAGCATTTT
CDR3: CAISESGQSAQPQHF

J: TRBJ2-7
size: .
V: TRBV27
D: TRBD2
DNA: TGTGCCAGCAGATTAGCGGGAGGGCCCTACGAGCAGTACTTC
CDR3: CASRLAGGPYEQYF

J: TRBJ2-1
size: .
V: TRBV30
D: .
DNA: TGTGCCTGGAGTGTACGTGGGAGTGGTAATGAGCAGTTCTTC
CDR3: CAWSVRGSGNEQFF

J: TRBJ2-5
size: .
V: TRBV7-9
D: TRBD2
DNA: TGTGCCAGCAGCTTAAGGAGGACTAGCGGGAGGGAGGGGGAGACCCAGTACTTC
CDR3: CASSLRRTSGREGETQYF

J: TRBJ2-3
size: .
V: TRBV5-6
D: TRBD2
DNA: TGTGCCAGCAGCTTGGGCCTAGCGGGAATTACTAGCACAGATACGCAGTATTTT
CDR3: CASSLGLAGITSTDTQYF

J: TRBJ2-1
size: .
V: TRBV29-1
D: TRBD2
DNA: TGCAGCGTTGAATTGCCTAGCGGATACAATGAGCAGTTCTTC
CDR3: CSVELPSGYNEQFF

J: TRBJ1-5
size: .
V: TRBV5-6
D: .
DNA: TGTGCCAGCAGCGCGAGGGTAGGGCAGCCCCAGCATTTT
CDR3: CASSARVGQPQHF